The 18 T cell receptor beta chains given below trace back to one sample, sequenced in a study of blood T cells in healthy people across ages. Sample-barcoded 5' priming and a J-beta primer mix drove a second PCR of roughly 6 to 12 cycles. TCRdb recomputed calls from the 5' RACE reads with MiXCR, one row per CDR3 protein. This table has fewer than 900,000 distinct CDR3 sequences, 40% to 45% appearing once. The sequenced sample consisted of blood. These TCRs come from a woman between 55 and 75 years old in good health.

The chain couples TRBV28 to TRBJ1-3; possible D gene TRBD1, 6 bases. Germline CDR1 is MDHEN and CDR2 is SYDVKM. This CDR3 region has 17 residues. Trimming took 5 bases from V and 0 from J, leaving 17 bases between them. The CDR3 reads CASSLGGGFSSGNTIYF. The CDR3 DNA is TGTGCCAGCAGTCTCGGGGGGGGCTTTAGCTCTGGAAACACCATATATTTT.

There are many counts of this clonotype. This chain connects TRBV12-3 or TRBV12-4 to TRBJ2-7; D not resolved. The CDR3 loop spans 12 amino acids. Trimming stripped 3 bases from V and 7 bases from J, with 10 bases between. This chain's CDR3 is CASSLVGWEQYF. DNA of the CDR3: TGTGCCAGCAGTTTGGTTGGGTGGGAGCAGTACTTC.

This clonotype was found once. The chain is built from TRBV7-6 and TRBJ2-6; 9 nucleotides agree with TRBD2. The CDR3 is 18 residues long. V trimming: 7 bases; J trimming: 0 bases; junction bases outside the gene matches: 10. The germline V gene has CDR1 SGHVS and CDR2 FNYEAQ. In nucleotides, the CDR3 is TGTGCCAGCATGCCGGGACTAGCTGAAGTCTCTGGGGCCAACGTCCTGACTTTC. Translating gives CASMPGLAEVSGANVLTF.

This clonotype was recorded at least ten times. This CDR3 reads CSAGAWETQYF. CDR3 DNA: TGCAGCGCGGGAGCGTGGGAGACCCAGTACTTC. The chain couples TRBV20-1 to TRBJ2-5; 7 nucleotides agree with TRBD2. Germline V CDR1 and CDR2: DFQATT, SNEGSKA (reference sequence). There are 11 residues in the CDR3.

The rearrangement links TRBV20-1 to TRBJ1-5; TRBD1 might be the D (5 bases). V was pared by 0 bases and J by 1 base, with 10 bases between. Germline CDR1 and CDR2: DFQATT and SNEGSKA (reference sequence). The CDR3 spans 15 residues. In DNA, the CDR3 is TGCAGTGCTAGAGATTCGGGGACCAGCAATCAGCCCCAGCATTTT. Protein: CSARDSGTSNQPQHF.

Notes on this clonotype: One junction end disagrees with the germline gene, perhaps due to a read error. V gene TRBV9 combines with J gene TRBJ2-5; no clear D. CDR1 and CDR2 from the germline V gene are SGDLS and YYNGEE. The CDR3 covers 14 residues. CDR3 protein: CAGSDPRLGETQYF. CDR3 DNA: TGTGCCGGCAGCGACCCCAGGTTAGGAGAGACCCAGTACTTC.

This clonotype was found a few times. The rearrangement uses TRBV6-2 or TRBV6-3 and TRBJ2-3, with D perhaps matching TRBD2 (6 bases). There are 16 residues in the CDR3. Germline CDR1 reads MNHEY; CDR2 reads SVGEGT. V lost 4 bases to trimming and J lost 3 bases, with 17 bases between them. CDR3 loop: CASSSNPGDLTDTQYF. CDR3 nucleotide sequence: TGTGCCAGCAGTTCAAACCCGGGGGACCTTACAGATACGCAGTATTTT.

This clonotype was observed many times. V gene TRBV3-1 combines with J gene TRBJ1-4; D is undetermined. CDR1 LGHDT and CDR2 YNNKEL come from the germline V gene (reference sequence). The CDR3 covers 13 residues. Trimming cost V 4 bases and J 11 bases, with 14 bases left between them. The CDR3 is CASSPSFSEKLFF. In nucleotides, the CDR3 is TGTGCCAGCAGCCCATCCTTTTCCGAGAAACTGTTTTTT.

V gene TRBV15 combines with J gene TRBJ1-1, with 11 bases matching TRBD1. CDR3 length: 16 residues. From germline, CDR1 is LNHNV and CDR2 YYDKDF (reference sequence). J gave up 6 bases and V 0 bases, and 6 bases lay outside the gene matches. The CDR3 DNA reads as TGTGCCACCAGCAGAGATCAGGGGACAGGGGGGTCTGAAGCTTTCTTT. It codes for CATSRDQGTGGSEAFF.

V usage is TRBV12-3 or TRBV12-4 and J usage is TRBJ1-5, with 7 bases that match TRBD1. The V gene end was trimmed by 5 bases and the J gene end by 2 bases; junction bases not matched to a gene: 6. The length of the CDR3 is 15 residues. The DNA for the CDR3 is TGTGCCAGCAGTCGGGACAGTCATGGCAATCAGCCCCAGCATTTT. Translated, it gives CASSRDSHGNQPQHF.

This clonotype was seen repeatedly, ten times or more. The chain joins TRBV29-1 to TRBJ2-5, with D possibly TRBD2 on 5 matching bases. Germline CDR1 and CDR2: SQVTM and ANQGSEA. The ends were cut back, 3 bases at V and 1 base at J, with 9 bases in the middle. The length of the CDR3 is 13 residues. The CDR3: CSVEASGQETQYF. The CDR3 DNA sequence: TGCAGCGTTGAGGCCAGCGGCCAAGAGACCCAGTACTTC.

V gene TRBV14 combines with J gene TRBJ2-5; TRBD2 matches at 8 bases. The CDR3 is 16 residues long. CDR1 and CDR2 (germline): SGHDN, FVKESK. V trimming: 3 bases; J trimming: 1 base; junction bases outside the gene matches: 7. CDR3 protein: CASSQLAGSGQETQYF. Here the CDR3 DNA reads TGTGCCAGCAGCCAGTTAGCGGGAAGTGGCCAAGAGACCCAGTACTTC.

This clonotype was seen a handful of times. This chain uses TRBV12-3 or TRBV12-4 with TRBJ2-1; weak D call: TRBD2 (5 bases). Trimming took off 6 bases at V and 5 bases at J, with 14 bases between the two ends. The CDR3 contains 14 residues. As DNA, the CDR3 is TGTGCCAGCAGGCGACTATTGACGAACAATGAGCAGTTCTTC. Translated: CASRRLLTNNEQFF.

This clonotype was seen a few times. The chain combines TRBV18 with TRBJ2-1, with D perhaps being TRBD1 or TRBD2 (5 bases each). Trimming removed 3 bases at V and 3 bases at J, with 9 bases between. This CDR3 comprises 14 residues. Germline loops: CDR1 KGHSH, CDR2 LQKENI. CDR3 DNA: TGTGCCAGCTCACCGCTGGGGGTCTACAATGAGCAGTTCTTC. Translation: CASSPLGVYNEQFF.

V usage is TRBV28 and J usage is TRBJ1-2; TRBD1 agrees at 10 bases. CDR3 length: 17 amino acids. The germline V gene has CDR1 MDHEN and CDR2 SYDVKM. Trimming took 4 bases from V and 8 from J; bases not matched to a gene: 16. The CDR3 DNA follows: TGTGCCAGCAGTTCCCCAATTACGGGACAGGGGTTGGGGGGCTACACCTTC. It yields the protein CASSSPITGQGLGGYTF.

The genes are TRBV7-2 and TRBJ2-5, with D hard to call. Germline CDR1 SGHTA, CDR2 FQGNSA. The CDR3 extends over 13 amino acids. With 5 bases removed from V and 11 bases from J, the gap between germline ends came to 18 bases. CDR3 nucleotides: TGTGCCAGCAGCCCCCCCCCTCACAATGAGCAGTACTTC. Encoded protein: CASSPPPHNEQYF.

Many counts were recorded for this clonotype. This chain links TRBV27 with TRBJ2-7, with 9 bases matching TRBD2. The CDR3 runs to 15 residues. Germline loops: CDR1 MNHEY, CDR2 SMNVEV (reference sequence). Trimming at V came to 5 bases and at J to 6 bases, leaving 11 bases not matched to a gene. In DNA form, the CDR3 reads TGTGCCAGCAGTCCTCAACTAGCGGGCTCTTCCGAGCAGTACTTC. Its translation: CASSPQLAGSSEQYF.

This clonotype was recorded a few times. This chain links TRBV30 with TRBJ2-5; D not certain. Germline V gene lookup returns CDR1 GTSNPN and CDR2 SVGIG (reference sequence). V was clipped by 2 bases and J by 1 base, with 5 bases between them. The CDR3 spans 12 residues. The CDR3 loop is CAWSISQETQYF. Written as DNA, the CDR3 is TGTGCCTGGAGTATCAGCCAAGAGACCCAGTACTTC.